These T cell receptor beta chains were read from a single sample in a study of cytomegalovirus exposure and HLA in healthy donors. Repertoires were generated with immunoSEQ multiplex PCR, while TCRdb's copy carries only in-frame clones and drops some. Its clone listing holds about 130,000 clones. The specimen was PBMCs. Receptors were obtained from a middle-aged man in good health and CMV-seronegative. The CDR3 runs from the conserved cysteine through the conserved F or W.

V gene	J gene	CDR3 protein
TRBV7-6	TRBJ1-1	CASSERQGMNTEAFF
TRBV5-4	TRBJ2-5	CASSLGLTSGSEETQYF
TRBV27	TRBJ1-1	CASSLSGGFGGATEAFF
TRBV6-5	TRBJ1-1	CASSRGSTEAFF
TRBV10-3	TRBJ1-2	CAINPGLTETGYTF
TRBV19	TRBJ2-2	CASSIQLASTGELFF
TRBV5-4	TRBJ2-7	CASSRQGQSEQYF
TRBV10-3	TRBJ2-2	CAISESGVSLDRVLGGELFF
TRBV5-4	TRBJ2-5	CASSWVGHPQETQYF
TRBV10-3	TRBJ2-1	CAIKSGSVSYNEQFF
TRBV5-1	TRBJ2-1	CASSLQGVRYNEQFF
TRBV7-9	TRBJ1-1	CASSLGGTGGTEAFF
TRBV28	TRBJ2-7	CASSPGGSGYEQYF
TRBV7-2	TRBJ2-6	CASSTRGSGANVLTF
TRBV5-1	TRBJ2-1	CASSSGLAGETDEQFF
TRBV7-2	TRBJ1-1	CASSLLAGASEAFF
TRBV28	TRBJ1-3	CASSSGSGNTIYF
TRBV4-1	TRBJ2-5	CASSQVPSRQQETQYF
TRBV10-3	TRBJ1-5	CATRGGYSNQPQHF
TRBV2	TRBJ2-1	CASSEYRVANEQFF
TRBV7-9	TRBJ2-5	CASIYGASETQYF
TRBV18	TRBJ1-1	CASSPISTGVMNTEAFF
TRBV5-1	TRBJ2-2	CASSKRLAINTGELFF
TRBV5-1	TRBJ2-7	CASSEDRAYYEQYF
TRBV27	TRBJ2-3	CASSPGTLAEYVSTDTQYF
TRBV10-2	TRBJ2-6	CASSDREAGANVLTF
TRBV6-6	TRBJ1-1	CASNQGLMAFF
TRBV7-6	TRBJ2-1	CASSPRTSGSHPGGEQFF
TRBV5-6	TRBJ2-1	CASSLKGQAYYNEQFF
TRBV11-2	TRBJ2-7	CASSLETSGTYEQYF
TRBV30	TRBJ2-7	CAWSGTGGRYEQYF
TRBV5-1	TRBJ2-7	CASSLVGQLYEQYF
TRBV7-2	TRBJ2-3	CATNPSGKTDTQYF
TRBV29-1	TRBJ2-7	CSVEASSYEQYF
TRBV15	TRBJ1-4	CATSRDRTNNEKLFF
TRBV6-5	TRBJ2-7	CASRRLAGSHEQYF
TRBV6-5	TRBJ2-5	CASSLRTSKETQYF
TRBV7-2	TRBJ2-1	CASSPNRGGNEQFF
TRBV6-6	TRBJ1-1	CASSQNRNTEAFF
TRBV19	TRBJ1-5	CASTWGQDRNQPQHF
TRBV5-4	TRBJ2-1	CASSHRTTLDNEQFF
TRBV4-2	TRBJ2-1	CASSRSPWTSGSLYEQFF
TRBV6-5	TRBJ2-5	CASSYLDSPGTQYF
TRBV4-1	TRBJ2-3	CASRRTSGGTDTQYF
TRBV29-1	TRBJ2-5	CSVALRLQETQYF
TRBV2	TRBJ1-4	CASSRSQGGSNEKLFF
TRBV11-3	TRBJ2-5	CASSLARTDQETQYF
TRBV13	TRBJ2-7	CASSLGGLAGSGEQYF
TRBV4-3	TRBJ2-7	CASSQVSGAYEQYF
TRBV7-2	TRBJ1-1	CASSFGWNTEAFF